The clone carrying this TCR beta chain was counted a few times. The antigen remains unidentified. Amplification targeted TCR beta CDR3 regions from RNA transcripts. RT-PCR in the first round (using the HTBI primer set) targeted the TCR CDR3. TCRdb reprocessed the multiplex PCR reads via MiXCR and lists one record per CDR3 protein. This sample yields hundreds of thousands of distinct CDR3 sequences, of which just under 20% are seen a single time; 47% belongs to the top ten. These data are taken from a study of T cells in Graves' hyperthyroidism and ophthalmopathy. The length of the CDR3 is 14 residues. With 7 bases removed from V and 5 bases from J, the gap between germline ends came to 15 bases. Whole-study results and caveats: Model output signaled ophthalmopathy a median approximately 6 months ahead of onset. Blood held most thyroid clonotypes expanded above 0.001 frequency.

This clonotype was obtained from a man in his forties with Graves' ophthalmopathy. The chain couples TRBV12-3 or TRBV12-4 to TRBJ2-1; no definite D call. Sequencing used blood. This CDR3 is CASTVRARHNEQFF. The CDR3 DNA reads TGTGCCAGCACTGTTCGGGCCCGCCACAATGAGCAGTTCTTC.